The clone carrying this T cell receptor beta chain was counted a few times. The target antigen is unknown. The data are from a study of cytomegalovirus exposure and HLA in healthy donors. General study findings and limits: Immune exposure information comprised only CMV serostatus. The majority of CMV-associated TCR beta chains were reported as apparently HLA-restricted in a later analysis. Altogether, 160 or so TCR beta chains were recorded as cytomegalovirus-associated. V- and J-gene trimming of TCR beta was linked (in a later analysis) to a missense DCLRE1C variant.

The PCR ran on 60 Vbeta and 13 Jbeta primers. Assay: immunoSEQ multiplex PCR; the TCRdb copy retains only in-frame clones and omits some. The sample has about 120,000 clones, around 60% seen once. Germline-derived CDR1 and CDR2 are LGHNA and YNFKEQ. This CDR3 spans 14 amino acids. V dropped 8 bases and J dropped 3; count of bases not matched to a gene: 4. The chain is built from TRBV4-2 and TRBJ1-6; 7 bases align to TRBD1. Sequencing was performed on PBMCs. The source is a woman aged 40 to 50 in good health and CMV-seropositive. The CDR3 bases are TGTGCCAGCCGACAGGGTGACTATAATTCACCCCTCCACTTT. Protein: CASRQGDYNSPLHF.